The sample holds one count of the clone carrying this T cell receptor beta chain. Original processing methods: Scientists estimated how many nucleated cells there were by amplifying reference gene primers. Using immunoSEQ multiplex PCR, the repertoire was profiled, and TCRdb retains in-frame clones only, with some absent. The D gene and trimming were derived from the DNA, and the V and J assignments and clone size from that table. The sample has 150,000 or so clones; around 89% are singletons. This specimen comes from a study of blood T cell repertoires in COVID-19. About the study: There were acute and convalescent COVID-19 samples, and they came from the United States, Italy and Spain. PBMCs, B-cell-depleted T cells, or T cells provided the cDNA or gDNA that made up the material.

Germline CDR1 SGDLS, CDR2 YYNGEE. CDR3 length: 15 amino acids. J was trimmed by 5 bases and V by 2 bases; bases with no gene match: 8. The V call is TRBV9, the J call TRBJ2-5; 8 bases align to TRBD2. The receptor was derived from a man aged 45-65 years with acute or convalescent COVID-19. Input material: peripheral blood. The CDR3 region is CASSVSGTFGETQYF. The CDR3, as DNA: TGTGCCAGCAGCGTTAGCGGGACCTTTGGGGAGACCCAGTACTTC.